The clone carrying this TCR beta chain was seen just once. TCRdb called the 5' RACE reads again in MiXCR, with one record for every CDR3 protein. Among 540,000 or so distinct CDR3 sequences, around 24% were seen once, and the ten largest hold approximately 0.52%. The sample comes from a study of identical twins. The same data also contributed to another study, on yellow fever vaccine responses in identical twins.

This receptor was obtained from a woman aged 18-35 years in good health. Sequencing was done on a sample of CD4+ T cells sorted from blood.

CDR3 bases: TGCAGTGGGGGAGGTTTTGGGACCCAGTACTTC. It is translated as CSGGGFGTQYF. The chain carries TRBV20-1 and TRBJ2-5; tentatively, D is TRBD2 (6 bases). Germline V CDR1 and CDR2: DFQATT, SNEGSKA (reference sequence). The ends were cut back, 7 bases at V and 7 bases at J, with 13 bases in the middle. The CDR3 is 11 residues long.